The 7 T cell receptor beta chains below were found in one sample sequenced in a study of neurological immune-mediated disorders. TCRdb reanalysed the 5' RACE reads using MiXCR and keeps one entry per CDR3 protein. The table shows tens of thousands of distinct CDR3 sequences, with 2% to 2.5% occurring only once. Sequencing used PBMCs. The receptors were sampled from a man aged 50 to 60 with multiple sclerosis.

This clonotype has at least ten counts. V is TRBV20-1 and J is TRBJ1-5; D ambiguous. The V gene lost 5 bases and the J gene lost 6 bases, with 20 bases spanning the gap. CDR1 is DFQATT and CDR2 is SNEGSKA in the germline V gene (reference sequence). The CDR3 sequence is 15 residues long. The CDR3 loop reads CSAPDLGRAGQPQHF. The CDR3 coding sequence is TGCAGTGCTCCGGACCTAGGGCGAGCGGGTCAGCCCCAGCATTTT.

This clonotype was seen at least ten times. For the CDR3, the DNA is TGCAGTGGTTTAGAGGTGACGGGGTCCGACAATGAGCAGTTCTTC. This translates into CSGLEVTGSDNEQFF. The J gene is TRBJ2-1, the V gene TRBV20-1, with D possibly TRBD2 on 5 matching bases. The CDR3 runs to 15 residues. Trimming removed 7 bases at V and 5 bases at J, with 21 bases between. Germline assignment: CDR1 DFQATT and CDR2 SNEGSKA (reference sequence).

This clonotype occurred many times. V gene TRBV12-3 or TRBV12-4 combines with J gene TRBJ1-4; D ambiguous. Deletions cut 3 bases from V and 5 bases from J, with 4 bases between. The length of the CDR3 is 12 residues. CDR3 region: CASSFINEKLFF. CDR3 DNA sequence: TGTGCCAGCAGTTTCATAAATGAAAAACTGTTTTTT.

In this sample, this clonotype turned up many times. The chain employs TRBV7-2 and TRBJ2-7; D unresolved. Trimming removed 4 bases from V and 1 base from J, with 11 bases in between. Per the germline V gene, CDR1 is SGHTA and CDR2 is FQGNSA. This CDR3 spans 14 amino acids. The CDR3 is CASSSTSGSYEQYF. CDR3 nucleotides: TGTGCCAGCAGCTCTACCTCAGGTTCCTACGAGCAGTACTTC.

This clonotype was detected many times. The chain carries TRBV15 and TRBJ1-1; D ambiguous. Germline V gene data show CDR1 as LNHNV and CDR2 as YYDKDF (reference sequence). The CDR3 covers 14 residues. Between the trimmed V and J ends, which lost 5 bases and 0 bases, there was a span of 10 bases. This chain's CDR3 is CATSARALNTEAFF. The CDR3 region has the DNA TGTGCCACCAGCGCCCGGGCTCTGAACACTGAAGCTTTCTTT.

Ten or more counts support this clonotype. V usage is TRBV20-1 and J usage is TRBJ2-5; tentative D call: TRBD2 (6 bases). Germline V gene sequence: CDR1 DFQATT, CDR2 SNEGSKA (reference sequence). The V end lost 6 bases, the J end lost 0 bases, and 11 bases lay between the germline ends. The CDR3 is 13 residues long. The CDR3 sequence: CSAHRENQETQYF. The CDR3 DNA sequence: TGCAGTGCCCACCGGGAGAACCAAGAGACCCAGTACTTC.

The table lists this clonotype with many counts. This chain connects TRBV20-1 to TRBJ2-3, with D possibly TRBD2 on 6 matching bases. This CDR3 contains 14 residues. V gave up 7 bases and J gave up 10 bases, with 24 bases separating them. Germline CDR1 reads DFQATT; CDR2 reads SNEGSKA (reference sequence). CDR3 in DNA: TGCAGTGTTGAGCTCCGAAGCCACGGGACTCCGCAGTATTTT. This codes for CSVELRSHGTPQYF.